These T cell receptor beta chains were read from a single sample in a study of identical twins. TCRdb independently ran MiXCR on the 5' RACE reads; one entry per CDR3 protein. The sample shows roughly 480,000 distinct CDR3 sequences, approximately 24% of them seen only once. These same records also appear under a second study, on T cells expressing NK-cell markers.

Sequenced sample: CD4+ T cells sorted from blood. These receptors were collected from a young woman in good health. Both conserved end residues are part of each CDR3. D genes are given only for firm matches. Clone size is stated in some rows and not others, as once, few, many or a class when expanded.

. | . | TRBJ1-1 | TRBV6-1 | CASRIETSVNTEAFF | TGTGCCAGCAGGATTGAGACGTCGGTGAACACTGAAGCTTTCTTT
. | . | TRBJ2-7 | TRBV7-2 | CASSKSADHEQYF | TGTGCCAGCAGCAAGAGTGCTGATCACGAGCAGTACTTC
. | few | TRBJ1-6 | TRBV12-3/TRBV12-4 | CASSSLGRGNSPLHF | TGTGCCAGCAGTTCCTTGGGGAGGGGCAACTCACCCCTCCACTTT
TRBD1 | . | TRBJ2-7 | TRBV29-1 | CSALGGGQGAYEQYF | TGCAGCGCCCTAGGGGGGGGACAGGGGGCCTACGAGCAGTACTTC
. | . | TRBJ2-7 | TRBV12-3/TRBV12-4 | CASTPTSKSSYEQYF | TGTGCCAGCACCCCGACTTCTAAAAGCTCCTACGAGCAGTACTTC
TRBD2 | few | TRBJ2-7 | TRBV6-5 | CASSYRTSASYEQYF | TGTGCCAGCAGTTACCGGACTAGCGCGTCCTACGAGCAGTACTTC
TRBD2 | few | TRBJ2-2 | TRBV4-3 | CASSQAGLAGNTGELFF | TGCGCCAGCAGCCAAGCGGGACTAGCGGGAAACACCGGGGAGCTGTTTTTT
. | . | TRBJ1-2 | TRBV10-3 | CATTPAPSTNYGYTF | TGTGCCACCACCCCCGCCCCCTCGACTAACTATGGCTACACCTTC
TRBD1 | . | TRBJ1-6 | TRBV20-1 | CSARDPTRDRESPLHF | TGCAGTGCTAGAGATCCTACCCGGGACAGGGAATCACCCCTCCACTTT
. | few | TRBJ2-5 | TRBV5-4 | CASSRERGKETQYF | TGTGCCAGCAGTAGAGAACGGGGAAAAGAGACCCAGTACTTC
. | . | TRBJ2-4 | TRBV29-1 | CSFEGGKRDIQYF | TGCAGCTTTGAAGGAGGGAAAAGGGACATTCAGTACTTC
. | . | TRBJ1-2 | TRBV6-1 | CASSPREYDYGYTF | TGTGCCAGCAGTCCCAGGGAGTACGACTATGGCTACACCTTC
. | . | TRBJ2-5 | TRBV20-1 | CSARDSQGGETQYF | TGCAGTGCTAGAGATAGCCAGGGTGGAGAGACCCAGTACTTC
. | . | TRBJ1-1 | TRBV7-2 | CASSRQAQNTEAFF | TGTGCCAGCAGCCGTCAGGCACAGAACACTGAAGCTTTCTTT
. | few | TRBJ1-4 | TRBV20-1 | CSATGPIPMEKLFF | TGCAGTGCTACCGGACCAATCCCGATGGAAAAACTGTTTTTT
. | . | TRBJ2-7 | TRBV20-1 | CSASHTLDYEQYF | TGCAGTGCTAGCCACACTCTAGACTACGAGCAGTACTTC
. | . | TRBJ2-1 | TRBV3-1 | CASSQVDYNEQFF | TGTGCCAGCAGCCAAGTTGACTATAATGAGCAGTTCTTC
TRBD2 | . | TRBJ2-1 | TRBV9 | CASSAGGLAGHNEQFF | TGTGCCAGCAGCGCAGGAGGACTAGCGGGCCACAATGAGCAGTTCTTC
TRBD2 | . | TRBJ2-1 | TRBV20-1 | CSAIAGVYNEQFF | TGCAGTGCTATAGCGGGGGTCTACAATGAGCAGTTCTTC
TRBD2 | . | TRBJ2-3 | TRBV10-3 | CAISPGLAGGDTQYF | TGTGCCATCAGCCCGGGACTAGCGGGGGGAGATACGCAGTATTTT
. | few | TRBJ2-2 | TRBV11-2 | CASSLSPGDTGELFF | TGTGCCAGCAGCTTAAGTCCAGGGGACACCGGGGAGCTGTTTTTT
TRBD2 | few | TRBJ2-5 | TRBV6-2/TRBV6-3 | CASTLSELAGLKWYF | TGTGCCAGCACTCTGTCTGAACTAGCGGGACTCAAATGGTACTTC
TRBD1 | few | TRBJ1-4 | TRBV12-3/TRBV12-4 | CASSLWSGQTNEKLFF | TGTGCCAGCAGTTTATGGTCGGGACAGACTAATGAAAAACTGTTTTTT
. | . | TRBJ2-1 | TRBV5-1 | CASSLGTGINEQFF | TGCGCCAGCAGCTTGGGAACAGGGATCAATGAGCAGTTCTTC
. | . | TRBJ2-1 | TRBV25-1 | CASSVHWEQFF | TGTGCCAGCAGTGTGCACTGGGAGCAGTTCTTC
. | few | TRBJ2-6 | TRBV5-5 | CASLLPGANVLTF | TGTGCCAGCCTTTTACCTGGGGCCAACGTCCTGACTTTC
TRBD2 | . | TRBJ2-1 | TRBV6-5 | CASSYYGTSKTNEQFF | TGTGCCAGCAGTTACTATGGGACTAGCAAAACCAATGAGCAGTTCTTC
. | . | TRBJ1-1 | TRBV7-8 | CASSHIQGTMNTEAFF | TGTGCCAGCAGCCACATACAGGGTACCATGAACACTGAAGCTTTCTTT
. | . | TRBJ1-2 | TRBV13 | CASSPGGGRGLGYGYTF | TGTGCCAGCAGCCCCGGGGGGGGCCGCGGTTTAGGCTATGGCTACACCTTC
. | few | TRBJ2-5 | TRBV29-1 | CSVRGLYQETQYF | TGCAGCGTTCGGGGCTTGTACCAAGAGACCCAGTACTTC
. | few | TRBJ2-5 | TRBV7-8 | CASSLPLETQYF | TGTGCCAGCAGTCTACCCCTAGAGACCCAGTACTTC
. | . | TRBJ2-3 | TRBV6-1 | CASRGPLGDTQYF | TGTGCCAGCAGGGGGCCGTTGGGGGATACGCAGTATTTT
. | once | TRBJ2-2 | TRBV7-2 | CASSLDGPWLFF | TGTGCCAGCAGCTTAGACGGCCCTTGGCTGTTTTTT
TRBD1 | few | TRBJ2-7 | TRBV28 | CASSTGQGYYEQYF | TGTGCCAGCAGTACGGGACAGGGATACTACGAGCAGTACTTC
. | . | TRBJ1-2 | TRBV5-1 | CASNRDPDGRGYTF | TGCGCCAGTAACAGGGATCCCGACGGTCGTGGCTACACCTTC
. | few | TRBJ2-2 | TRBV12-3/TRBV12-4 | CASSLQNAGELFF | TGTGCCAGCAGTTTACAGAACGCCGGGGAGCTGTTTTTT
. | few | TRBJ1-2 | TRBV6-5 | CASSYGQVNYGYTF | TGTGCCAGCAGCTACGGACAAGTCAACTATGGCTACACCTTC
. | few | TRBJ2-7 | TRBV25-1 | CASSISQGVPYEQYF | TGTGCCAGCAGTATCTCACAGGGAGTACCTTACGAGCAGTACTTC